These 16 T cell receptor beta chains originate from one sample sequenced in a study of blood T cell repertoires in COVID-19. TCRdb's copy holds only in-frame clones and misses some; the assay was immunoSEQ multiplex PCR. The table shows over 75,000 clones, with around 93% occurring only once. The material sequenced was peripheral blood. The receptors come from a human donor with active COVID-19. The donor label of this sample is uncertain.

The chain couples TRBV6-5 to TRBJ2-3, with 9 bases identical to TRBD1. The CDR3 is made up of 15 amino acids. With V trimmed by 0 bases and J by 5 bases, 3 bases remained unmatched. From germline, CDR1 is MNHEY and CDR2 SVGAGI. The CDR3 region has the DNA TGTGCCAGCAGTTACTCAGGACAGGGGTTAGATACGCAGTATTTT. It is translated as CASSYSGQGLDTQYF.

This clone has only one observation. The genes are TRBV10-3 and TRBJ2-7; 9 nucleotides align to TRBD2. J was trimmed by 2 bases and V by 7 bases; bases with no gene match: 6. This CDR3 is 14 amino acids long. Germline V CDR1 and CDR2: ENHRY, SYGVKD. CDR3 region: CAIKDLAGPYEQYF. CDR3 bases: TGTGCCATCAAAGATCTAGCGGGACCCTACGAGCAGTACTTC.

The chain carries TRBV7-6 and TRBJ2-7, with 9 bases fitting TRBD1. The V gene's germline CDR1 is SGHVS and CDR2 FNYEAQ. V gave up 5 bases and J gave up 2 bases; unmatched junction bases: 7. CDR3 length: 15 residues. The CDR3 sequence: CASSLRTGAAYEQYF. The CDR3 nucleotides read TGTGCCAGCAGCCTACGGACAGGGGCGGCCTACGAGCAGTACTTC.

The chain uses TRBV5-4 and TRBJ1-1, with TRBD1 as a possible D gene (5 bases). This CDR3 is built from 16 residues. Germline assignment: CDR1 SGHNT and CDR2 YYREEE (reference sequence). Trimming left V 4 bases short and J 3 bases short, with 19 bases between. The CDR3 spells CASSPLGQGAHTEAFF. The CDR3 DNA reads as TGTGCCAGCAGCCCCCTCGGGCAAGGGGCGCACACTGAAGCTTTCTTT.

The chain combines TRBV11-2 with TRBJ2-7; TRBD1 matches at 9 bases. The CDR3 covers 14 residues. The germline gives CDR1 SGHAT, CDR2 FQNNGV. After removal of 0 bases from V and 5 bases from J, the junction contained 2 bases not matched to a gene. Here the CDR3 reads CASSLEWTGDEQYF. CDR3 sequence (DNA): TGTGCCAGCAGCTTAGAGTGGACAGGGGACGAGCAGTACTTC.

The chain combines TRBV6-5 with TRBJ2-1; tentative D call: TRBD2 (6 bases). This CDR3 has 15 residues. Germline V gives CDR1 MNHEY, CDR2 SVGAGI. V lost 4 bases to trimming and J lost 5 bases, with 15 bases between them. CDR3 DNA: TGTGCCAGCAGTTGGCGGCGGGAACTCCACAATGAGCAGTTCTTC. The encoded protein is CASSWRRELHNEQFF.

The chain combines TRBV19 with TRBJ1-4; D is unclear. The length of the CDR3 is 14 residues. CDR1 LNHDA and CDR2 SQIVND come from the germline V gene (reference sequence). The ends were cut back, 4 bases at V and 7 bases at J, with 13 bases in the middle. As DNA, the CDR3 is TGTGCCAGTAGTAGCGGGCCCGCGGGTGAAAAACTGTTTTTT. The encoded protein is CASSSGPAGEKLFF.

This chain uses TRBV6-5 with TRBJ2-2, with a possible D match to TRBD1 (5 bases). This CDR3 comprises 11 residues. Germline V gene sequence: CDR1 MNHEY, CDR2 SVGAGI. V was clipped by 7 bases and J by 7 bases, with 7 bases between them. The CDR3 nucleotides are TGTGCCAGCACCAGGGTCGGGGAGCTGTTTTTT. Protein sequence: CASTRVGELFF.

This rearrangement joins TRBV9 to TRBJ1-1, with TRBD1 matching 10 bases. The CDR3 consists of 17 residues. V lost 0 bases and J lost 0; bases outside the gene matches: 5. The germline gives CDR1 SGDLS, CDR2 YYNGEE. CDR3 coding DNA: TGTGCCAGCAGCGTAGTTCGGGGACAGGGGATGAACACTGAAGCTTTCTTT. Residues: CASSVVRGQGMNTEAFF.

The CDR3 DNA sequence: TGTGCCAGCAGCCAAGATCCGCAGGGGAGGGCTGAAGCTTTCTTT. This codes for CASSQDPQGRAEAFF. V gene TRBV14 combines with J gene TRBJ1-1; D possibly corresponds to TRBD1 (6 bases). Germline lookup yields CDR1 SGHDN and CDR2 FVKESK. The CDR3 extends over 15 amino acids. The V end lost 0 bases, the J end lost 6 bases, and 14 bases lay between the germline ends.

The chain has TRBV5-1 and TRBJ2-3; 8 positions match TRBD2. Germline CDR1 and CDR2: SGHRS and YFSETQ. This CDR3 contains 18 residues. J gave up 2 bases and V 4 bases, and 15 bases lay outside the gene matches. Written as DNA, the CDR3 is TGCGCCAGCAGCCCCGGGCCCTCGGGGGGGGATTACACAGATACGCAGTATTTT. As protein: CASSPGPSGGDYTDTQYF.

The chain employs TRBV28 and TRBJ2-1, with 7 bases aligning to TRBD1. Germline-derived CDR1 and CDR2 are MDHEN and SYDVKM. The CDR3 loop spans 11 amino acids. After removal of 11 bases from V and 5 bases from J, the junction contained 3 bases not matched to a gene. CDR3 in amino acids: CAAQGNNEQFF. CDR3 coding DNA: TGTGCCGCACAGGGGAACAATGAGCAGTTCTTC.

This chain connects TRBV19 to TRBJ2-2; 7 positions match TRBD1. In germline, CDR1 is LNHDA, CDR2 SQIVND (reference sequence). The CDR3 length is 13 residues. V trimming: 5 bases; J trimming: 6 bases; junction bases outside the gene matches: 3. The CDR3: CASSYRGAGELFF. The CDR3 region has the DNA TGTGCCAGTAGTTACAGGGGAGCCGGGGAGCTGTTTTTT.

This chain connects TRBV6-2 or TRBV6-3 to TRBJ1-5; D is uncertain. CDR3 length equals 14 residues. V lost 0 bases to trimming and J lost 7 bases, with 10 bases between them. In germline, CDR1 is MNHEY, CDR2 SVGEGT. CDR3 coding DNA: TGTGCCAGCAGTTACTCGGAGGGATTACAGCCCCAGCATTTT. This gives the protein CASSYSEGLQPQHF.

Turning to this clone: The junction departs from germline at one end; a sequencing error may be responsible. The rearrangement joins TRBV6-6 to TRBJ1-1; D possibly corresponds to TRBD1 (5 bases). Per the germline V gene, CDR1 is MNHNY and CDR2 is SVGAGI (reference sequence). This CDR3 comprises 12 residues. The CDR3 region has the DNA TGTGCCAGCAGCCAGGGTCTCTCGGGGGAAATCTTT. Protein product: CASSQGLSGEIF.

The rearrangement uses TRBV7-9 and TRBJ1-1; 8 bases align to TRBD1. CDR1 and CDR2 (germline): SEHNR, FQNEAQ (reference sequence). The CDR3 length is 14 residues. With 2 bases clipped from V and 6 bases from J, the junction kept 5 bases outside the gene matches. In DNA form, the CDR3 reads TGTGCCAGCAGCTTACGCGGACAGGGACCTGAAGCTTTCTTT. Protein: CASSLRGQGPEAFF.